The TCR beta chain described here comes from a study of blood T cell repertoires in COVID-19. Overall study: Specimens from acute and convalescent COVID-19 originated in the United States, Italy and Spain.

Original data processing: Amplification of reference gene primers was used by the study to estimate nucleated cell counts. Libraries were prepared by immunoSEQ multiplex PCR; TCRdb keeps only in-frame clonotypes and omits some of them. Clone size and V and J calls were adopted from that table, with D and trimming inferred from the DNA. Of roughly 250,000 clones in the sample, around 88% are singletons; the top ten hold 1% to 1.5%. Those who participated ranged in age from roughly 18 to 100 years and resided in approximately 23 US areas. Input material: PBMCs or T cells enriched from blood (not recorded which). This TCR came from a middle-aged woman with acute COVID-19.

Written as DNA, the CDR3 is TGTGCCAGCAGTTTAACGAGGGGCAATCAGCCCCAGCATTTT. It specifies CASSLTRGNQPQHF. This chain uses TRBV27 with TRBJ1-5; D ambiguous. This CDR3 spans 14 amino acids. Germline assignment: CDR1 MNHEY and CDR2 SMNVEV (reference sequence). V shed 2 bases and J shed 2 bases, with 7 bases lying between them.